The 24 T cell receptor beta chains in this list originate from one sample, sequenced in a study of post-analysis software for immune sequencing data. Broader study findings: Among a handful of TRBV segments more frequent in patients than controls were TRBV5-6, TRBV5-1 and TRBV20-1.

These TCRs' antigens remain unknown. Unique-molecular-identifier-tagged TCR beta cDNA libraries were used. TCRdb reprocessed the PCR reads via MiXCR and lists one record per CDR3 protein. Of under 900,000 distinct CDR3 sequences in the sample, approximately 53% were seen once. Sequences were obtained from blood. Receptors were obtained from a girl aged 10 to 17 with multiple sclerosis.

The CDR3 reads CASSLSGVSDETQYF. CDR3 in DNA: TGTGCCAGCAGCTTATCCGGGGTATCGGATGAGACCCAGTACTTC. The chain links TRBV7-6 to TRBJ2-5; TRBD2 might be the D (5 bases). Looked up from germline, CDR1 is SGHVS and CDR2 is FNYEAQ. The CDR3 runs to 15 residues. V lost 2 bases, J lost 5 bases, and 15 bases lay in between.

The chain combines TRBV29-1 with TRBJ2-3, with D possibly being TRBD2 (7 bases). Germline lookup yields CDR1 SQVTM and CDR2 ANQGSEA. This CDR3 has 14 amino acids. V lost 6 bases and J lost 4, with 17 bases in between. This chain's CDR3 is CSVKREGGADTQYF. The CDR3 region has the DNA TGCAGCGTCAAGAGGGAGGGGGGCGCAGATACGCAGTATTTT.

This clonotype was seen many times. The rearrangement joins TRBV29-1 to TRBJ2-3, with TRBD1 identical over 9 bases. Losses at the gene ends were 6 bases for V and 5 bases for J; bases not matched to a gene: 9. This CDR3 has 14 residues. Germline V gene sequence: CDR1 SQVTM, CDR2 ANQGSEA. The chain's CDR3 is CSVIQGATEDTQYF. CDR3 coding DNA: TGCAGCGTAATACAGGGGGCGACGGAAGATACGCAGTATTTT.

The DNA of the CDR3 is TGCAGTGCTCGCGGGGGACTAGCGGGGAACAATGAGCAGTTCTTC. The encoded protein is CSARGGLAGNNEQFF. This chain joins TRBV20-1 and TRBJ2-1; 13 nucleotides match TRBD2. The J segment lost 5 bases and the V segment lost 5 bases, leaving 6 bases of the junction unmatched. Germline V gene lookup returns CDR1 DFQATT and CDR2 SNEGSKA (reference sequence). CDR3 length: 15 amino acids.

The rearrangement uses TRBV5-1 and TRBJ2-6; D may be TRBD2 (7 bases). CDR1 and CDR2 from the germline V gene are SGHRS and YFSETQ. The length of the CDR3 is 18 residues. V was shortened by 4 bases and J by 0 bases, with 17 bases between the two germline ends. Here the CDR3 reads CASSPRWGGYSGANVLTF. As DNA, the CDR3 is TGCGCCAGCAGCCCCCGGTGGGGGGGCTACTCTGGGGCCAACGTCCTGACTTTC.

This clonotype was observed a handful of times. V usage is TRBV5-6 and J usage is TRBJ1-2; D call uncertain. V was trimmed by 4 bases and J by 7 bases, leaving 20 bases between them. CDR3 length: 15 residues. Germline V gene data show CDR1 as SGHDT and CDR2 as YYEEEE. In DNA form, the CDR3 reads TGTGCCAGCAGCGCTCGGAGGGCGAACCTGGTTGGCTACACCTTC. Translating it yields CASSARRANLVGYTF.

The CDR3 bases are TGTGCCATCAGTGATGGGGGATATATCGGTGAGCAGTTCTTC. This encodes CAISDGGYIGEQFF. This chain uses TRBV10-3 with TRBJ2-1, with D possibly called TRBD1 or TRBD2 (5 bases each). The CDR3 consists of 14 residues. Germline assignment: CDR1 ENHRY and CDR2 SYGVKD. The ends were cut back, 3 bases at V and 9 bases at J, with 15 bases in the middle.

The gene calls are TRBV20-1 and TRBJ2-5, with TRBD1 matching 7 bases. The CDR3 has 17 amino acids. J lost 1 base, V lost 2 bases, and 13 bases had no gene match. The germline V gene has CDR1 DFQATT and CDR2 SNEGSKA (reference sequence). The CDR3 is CSARPRTGAFLQETQYF. The CDR3 bases are TGCAGTGCTAGACCTCGGACAGGCGCATTCCTCCAAGAGACCCAGTACTTC.

V gene TRBV20-1 combines with J gene TRBJ2-3; D possibly matches TRBD1 or TRBD2 (5 bases each). Per germline, CDR1 DFQATT and CDR2 SNEGSKA (reference sequence). V lost 5 bases and J lost 0, with 12 bases in between. The CDR3 runs 14 residues. As DNA, the CDR3 is TGCAGTGCTCTACGGGGCACTAGCACAGATACGCAGTATTTT. Translated, it gives CSALRGTSTDTQYF.

The chain uses TRBV20-1 and TRBJ2-5; tentatively, D is TRBD1 (6 bases). The CDR3 totals 13 residues. V gave up 2 bases and J gave up 4 bases, with 11 bases separating them. Germline V gives CDR1 DFQATT, CDR2 SNEGSKA (reference sequence). DNA for the CDR3: TGCAGTGCTAGAAACAGGGCCCGAGAGACCCAGTACTTC. It codes for CSARNRARETQYF.

V usage is TRBV29-1 and J usage is TRBJ2-5, with D unclear. Germline assignment: CDR1 SQVTM and CDR2 ANQGSEA. CDR3 length: 13 residues. The ends were cut back, 5 bases at V and 5 bases at J, with 15 bases in the middle. CDR3 protein: CSVYRSLVETQYF. CDR3 nucleotide sequence: TGCAGCGTTTACAGATCCCTCGTGGAGACCCAGTACTTC.

This clonotype was observed a few times. This chain uses TRBV7-3 with TRBJ2-1; D remains ambiguous. Germline CDR1 and CDR2: SGHTA and FQGTGA. This CDR3 comprises 13 residues. V lost 4 bases and J 5 bases, leaving 9 bases between the germline ends. This chain's CDR3 is CASSSNRDNEQFF. In DNA form, the CDR3 reads TGTGCCAGCAGCTCGAACAGAGACAATGAGCAGTTCTTC. Looking up the rest from reference TRBV7-3 and TRBJ2-1 gives the full variable domain: GAGVSQTPSNKVTEKGKYVELRCDPISGHTALYWYRQSLGQGPEFLIYFQGTGAADDSGLPNDRFFAVRPEGSVSTLKIQRTERGDSAVYLCASSSNRDNEQFFGPGTRLTVL.

V and J are TRBV20-1 and TRBJ1-4, with D perhaps TRBD1 (5 bases). Trimming left V 6 bases short and J 11 bases short, with 22 bases between. Germline loops: CDR1 DFQATT, CDR2 SNEGSKA (reference sequence). The CDR3 has 14 residues. CDR3 amino acids: CSAKWPGIGDKLFF. The CDR3 bases are TGCAGTGCCAAGTGGCCAGGGATCGGTGACAAACTGTTTTTT.

The sample holds a few counts of this clonotype. The chain links TRBV7-6 to TRBJ2-4; D possibly corresponds to TRBD2 (5 bases). This CDR3 comprises 18 residues. Trimming removed 1 base from V and 3 bases from J, with 19 bases in between. Germline CDR1 is SGHVS and CDR2 is FNYEAQ. CDR3 coding DNA: TGTGCCAGCAGCTTAGTAGCCCTTACCCCGGGGAACAAAAACATTCAGTACTTC. Protein: CASSLVALTPGNKNIQYF. The variable domain in full, with the rest retrieved from reference TRBV7-6 and TRBJ2-4, is GAGVSQSPRYKVTKRGQDVALRCDPISGHVSLYWYRQALGQGPEFLTYFNYEAQQDKSGLPNDRFSAERPEGSISTLTIQRTEQRDSAMYRCASSLVALTPGNKNIQYFGAGTRLSVL.

A remark on this clonotype: Compared with germline, one end of the junction differs, possibly owing to a read error. The rearrangement links TRBV20-1 to TRBJ1-6, with 11 bases aligning to TRBD1. Germline loops: CDR1 DFQATT, CDR2 SNEGSKA (reference sequence). CDR3 length: 18 residues. CDR3 sequence reads: CSARDQGEGQGDSSALHF. CDR3 bases: TGCAGTGCTAGAGATCAGGGTGAGGGACAGGGGGACAGTTCAGCCCTCCACTTT.

The rearrangement links TRBV20-1 to TRBJ1-6; D is uncertain. V was cut by 3 bases and J by 10 bases, with 13 bases left in between. CDR1 and CDR2 from the germline V gene are DFQATT and SNEGSKA (reference sequence). The CDR3 is 13 residues long. CDR3 residues: CSARPGGESPLHF. The DNA of the CDR3 is TGCAGTGCTAGGCCCGGTGGGGAATCACCCCTCCACTTT.

The CDR3 spells CASGRRSEETQYF. The CDR3, as DNA: TGTGCCAGCGGACGCAGGAGCGAAGAGACCCAGTACTTC. V and J are TRBV7-9 and TRBJ2-5; D gene unclear. The V and J ends lost 8 bases and 3 bases respectively, with 13 bases between them. This CDR3 spans 13 amino acids. Germline CDR1 SEHNR, CDR2 FQNEAQ (reference sequence).

The J gene is TRBJ2-3, the V gene TRBV7-3, with D perhaps TRBD1 or TRBD2 (5 bases each). The germline CDR1 and CDR2 sequences are SGHTA and FQGTGA. V shed 5 bases and J shed 2 bases, with 14 bases lying between them. CDR3 size: 15 residues. CDR3 sequence (DNA): TGTGCCAGCAGCGCGGGCGGCAGGGACACAGATACGCAGTATTTT. It codes for CASSAGGRDTDTQYF.

The sample holds one count of this clonotype. The junction does not match germline at one end; this may be a read error. The V gene is TRBV11-3, the J gene TRBJ2-1; perhaps D is TRBD1 or TRBD2 (5 bases each). The germline gives CDR1 SGHNT, CDR2 YENEEA. The CDR3 runs 16 residues. For the CDR3, the DNA is TGTGCCAGCAGCCTAGATGCGTCAGGGCGAGGAGGTGAGCAGTTCTTC. Its translation: CASSLDASGRGGEQFF.

The V gene is TRBV5-1, the J gene TRBJ2-1; tentative D call: TRBD2 (5 bases). V lost 7 bases and J 8 bases, leaving 13 bases between the germline ends. Germline CDR1 SGHRS, CDR2 YFSETQ. CDR3 length: 12 amino acids. CDR3 in amino acids: CASGSGLDEQFF. The CDR3 bases are TGCGCCAGCGGGTCAGGACTCGATGAGCAGTTCTTC. Complete variable domain (other parts from reference TRBV5-1 and TRBJ2-1): KAGVTQTPRYLIKTRGQQVTLSCSPISGHRSVSWYQQTPGQGLQFLFEYFSETQRNKGNFPGRFSGRQFSNSRSEMNVSTLELGDSALYLCASGSGLDEQFFGPGTRLTVL.

V and J are TRBV5-1 and TRBJ2-1; 7 nucleotides align to TRBD1. CDR1 and CDR2 from the germline V gene are SGHRS and YFSETQ. The CDR3 consists of 17 residues. V shed 0 bases, J shed 2 bases, and the junction held 8 bases outside the gene matches. The chain's CDR3 is CASSLGSGTEAYNEQFF. The CDR3 region has the DNA TGCGCCAGCAGCTTGGGATCTGGGACAGAGGCCTACAATGAGCAGTTCTTC.

The chain employs TRBV10-3 and TRBJ2-3, with D perhaps assigned TRBD1 or TRBD2 (5 bases each). CDR3 length: 14 amino acids. V was cut by 11 bases and J by 0 bases, with 15 bases left in between. CDR1 is ENHRY and CDR2 is SYGVKD in the germline V gene. The CDR3 protein is CAGRGDSSTDTQYF. CDR3 nucleotide sequence: TGTGCCGGAAGAGGGGATTCTAGCACAGATACGCAGTATTTT.

There are a few counts of this clonotype. The rearrangement joins TRBV5-1 to TRBJ1-2, with D perhaps TRBD1 (6 bases). Germline CDR1 and CDR2: SGHRS and YFSETQ. This CDR3 region has 13 residues. Trimming pared 0 bases from V and 13 bases from J, leaving 16 bases between. CDR3 residues: CASSLGDNPPRTF. CDR3 bases: TGCGCCAGCAGCTTGGGGGACAACCCTCCCCGCACCTTC.

The V gene is TRBV19, the J gene TRBJ2-3; D might be TRBD2 (6 bases). The germline CDR1 and CDR2 sequences are LNHDA and SQIVND (reference sequence). The V end was cut by 9 bases, the J end by 2 bases, with 18 bases between. The CDR3 is 15 residues long. The CDR3 DNA is TGTGCCAGCAGAAGAGCGACGGACTACACAGATACGCAGTATTTT. The encoded protein is CASRRATDYTDTQYF.